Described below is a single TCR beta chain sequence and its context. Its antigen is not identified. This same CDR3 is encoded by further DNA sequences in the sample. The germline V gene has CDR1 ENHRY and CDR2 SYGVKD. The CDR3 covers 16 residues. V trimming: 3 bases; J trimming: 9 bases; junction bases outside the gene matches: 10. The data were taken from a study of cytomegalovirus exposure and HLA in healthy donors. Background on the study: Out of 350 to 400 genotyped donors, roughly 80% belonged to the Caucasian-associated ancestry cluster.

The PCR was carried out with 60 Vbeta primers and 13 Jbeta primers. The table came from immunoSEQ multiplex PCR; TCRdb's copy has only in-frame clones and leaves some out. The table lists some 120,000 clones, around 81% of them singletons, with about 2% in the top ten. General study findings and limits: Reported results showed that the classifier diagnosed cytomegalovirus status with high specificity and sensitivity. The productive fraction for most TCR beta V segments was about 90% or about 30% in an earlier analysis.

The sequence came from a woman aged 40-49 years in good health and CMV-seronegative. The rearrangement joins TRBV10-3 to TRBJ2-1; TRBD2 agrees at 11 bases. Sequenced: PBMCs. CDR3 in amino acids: CAISDPTSGRSSEQFF. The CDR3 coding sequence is TGTGCCATCAGTGATCCAACTAGCGGGAGATCGAGTGAGCAGTTCTTC.